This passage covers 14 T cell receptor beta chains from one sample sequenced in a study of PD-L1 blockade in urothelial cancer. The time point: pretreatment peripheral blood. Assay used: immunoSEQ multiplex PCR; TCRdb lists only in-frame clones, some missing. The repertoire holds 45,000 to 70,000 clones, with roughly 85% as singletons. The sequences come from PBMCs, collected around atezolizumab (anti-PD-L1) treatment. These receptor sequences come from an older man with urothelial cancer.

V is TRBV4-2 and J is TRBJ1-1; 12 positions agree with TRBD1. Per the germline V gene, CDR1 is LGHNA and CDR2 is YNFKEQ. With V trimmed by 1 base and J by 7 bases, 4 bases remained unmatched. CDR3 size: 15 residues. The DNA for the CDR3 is TGTGCCAGCAGCCAAGGGGACAGGGGGCGCAGTGAAGCTTTCTTT. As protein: CASSQGDRGRSEAFF.

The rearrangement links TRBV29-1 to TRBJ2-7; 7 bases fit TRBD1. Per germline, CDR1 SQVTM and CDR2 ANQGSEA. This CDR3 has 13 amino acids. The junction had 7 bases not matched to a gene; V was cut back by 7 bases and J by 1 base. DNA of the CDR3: TGCAGCGCCCCTGACAGGGATTCCTACGAGCAGTACTTC. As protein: CSAPDRDSYEQYF.

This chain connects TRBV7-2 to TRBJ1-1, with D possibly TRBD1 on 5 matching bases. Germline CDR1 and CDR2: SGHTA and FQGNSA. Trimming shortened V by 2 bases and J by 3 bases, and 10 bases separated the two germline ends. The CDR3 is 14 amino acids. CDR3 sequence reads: CASSLQGVDTEAFF. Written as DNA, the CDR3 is TGTGCCAGCAGCTTACAAGGGGTCGACACTGAAGCTTTCTTT.

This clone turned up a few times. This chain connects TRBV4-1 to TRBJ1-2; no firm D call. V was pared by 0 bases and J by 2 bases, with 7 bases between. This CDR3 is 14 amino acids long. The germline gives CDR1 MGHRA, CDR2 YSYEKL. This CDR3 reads CASSQDPGNYGYTF. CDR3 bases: TGCGCCAGCAGCCAAGATCCGGGGAACTATGGCTACACCTTC.

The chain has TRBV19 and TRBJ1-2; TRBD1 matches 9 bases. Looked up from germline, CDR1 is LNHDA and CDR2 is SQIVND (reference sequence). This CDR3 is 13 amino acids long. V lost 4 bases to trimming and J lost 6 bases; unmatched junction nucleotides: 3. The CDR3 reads CASSTTGGDGYTF. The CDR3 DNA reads TGTGCCAGTAGTACTACAGGGGGCGATGGCTACACCTTC.

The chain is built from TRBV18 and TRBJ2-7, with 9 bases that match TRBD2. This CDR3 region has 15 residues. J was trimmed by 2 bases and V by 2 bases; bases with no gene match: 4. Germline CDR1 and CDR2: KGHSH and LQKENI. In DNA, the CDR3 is TGTGCCAGCTCACCAAGCCGGACTAGCGCCTACGAGCAGTACTTC. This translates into CASSPSRTSAYEQYF. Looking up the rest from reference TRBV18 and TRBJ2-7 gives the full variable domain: NAGVMQNPRHLVRRRGQEARLRCSPMKGHSHVYWYRQLPEEGLKFMVYLQKENIIDESGMPKERFSAEFPKEGPSILRIQQVVRGDSAAYFCASSPSRTSAYEQYFGPGTRLTVT.

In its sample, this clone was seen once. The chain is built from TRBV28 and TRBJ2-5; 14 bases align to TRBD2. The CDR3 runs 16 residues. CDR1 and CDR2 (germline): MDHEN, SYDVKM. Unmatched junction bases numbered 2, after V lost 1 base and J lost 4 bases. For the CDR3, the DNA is TGTGCCAGCAGTTTATTCGGGACTAGCGGGGGAGAGACCCAGTACTTC. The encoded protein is CASSLFGTSGGETQYF.

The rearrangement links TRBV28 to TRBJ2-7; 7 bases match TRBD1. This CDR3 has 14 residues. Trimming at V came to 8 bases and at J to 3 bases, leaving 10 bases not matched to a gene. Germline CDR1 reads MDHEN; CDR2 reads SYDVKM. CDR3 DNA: TGTGCCAGCGGCCGACAAGGGGGCCTCTACGAGCAGTACTTC. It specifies CASGRQGGLYEQYF.

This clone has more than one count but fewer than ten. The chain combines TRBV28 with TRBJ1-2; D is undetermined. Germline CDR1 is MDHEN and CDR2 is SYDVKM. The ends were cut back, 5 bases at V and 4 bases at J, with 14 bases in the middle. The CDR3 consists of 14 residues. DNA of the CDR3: TGTGCCAGCAGTCCCCGTCCCCGGGTCTATGGCTACACCTTC. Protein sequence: CASSPRPRVYGYTF.

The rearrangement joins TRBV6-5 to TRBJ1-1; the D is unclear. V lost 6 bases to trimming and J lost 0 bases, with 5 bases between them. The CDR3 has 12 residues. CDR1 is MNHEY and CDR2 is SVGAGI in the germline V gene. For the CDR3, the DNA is TGTGCCAGCAGCGACTTGAACACTGAAGCTTTCTTT. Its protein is CASSDLNTEAFF.

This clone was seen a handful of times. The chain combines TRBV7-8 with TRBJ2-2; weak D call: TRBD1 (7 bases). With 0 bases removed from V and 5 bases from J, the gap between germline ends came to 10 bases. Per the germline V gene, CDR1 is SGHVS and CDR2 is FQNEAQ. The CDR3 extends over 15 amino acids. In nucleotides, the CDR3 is TGTGCCAGCAGCTTAGCGACAGGGAGGACCGGGGAGCTGTTTTTT. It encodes CASSLATGRTGELFF.

In nucleotides, the CDR3 is TGTGCCAGCAGCCGGGGGGGACTAGCGGGAGGCAACGAGCAGTACTTC. This gives the protein CASSRGGLAGGNEQYF. The V gene is TRBV13, the J gene TRBJ2-7; 15 bases align to TRBD2. The V gene end was trimmed by 5 bases and the J gene end by 5 bases; junction bases not matched to a gene: 7. The CDR3 loop spans 16 amino acids. Germline V gene lookup returns CDR1 PRHDT and CDR2 FYEKMQ (reference sequence).

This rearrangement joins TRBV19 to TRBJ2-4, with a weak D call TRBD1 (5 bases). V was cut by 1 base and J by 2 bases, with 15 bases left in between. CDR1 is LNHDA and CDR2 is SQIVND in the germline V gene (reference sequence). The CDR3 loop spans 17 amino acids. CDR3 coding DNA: TGTGCCAGTAGTATAGGACAGCCTGGGGTCTCCAAAAACATTCAGTACTTC. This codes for CASSIGQPGVSKNIQYF.

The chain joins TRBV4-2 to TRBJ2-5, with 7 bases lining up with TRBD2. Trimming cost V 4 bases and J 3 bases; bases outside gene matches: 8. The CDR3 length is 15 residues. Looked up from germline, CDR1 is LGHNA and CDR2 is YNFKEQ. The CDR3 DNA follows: TGTGCCAGCAGCCGGGGGGGAGGGCGGGAAGAGACCCAGTACTTC. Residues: CASSRGGGREETQYF.